These T cell receptor beta chains were read from a single sample in a study of T cell responses to AZD1222 COVID-19 vaccine. Generated by immunoSEQ multiplex PCR, the TCRdb table keeps only in-frame clones and is missing some. The table shows 50,000 to 60,000 clones, with 80% occurring only once. Sequenced here: peripheral blood, sampled 28 days after the second AZD1222 dose. Receptors were obtained from an adult who received the AZD1222 COVID-19 vaccine. Both conserved end residues are part of each CDR3. The order of the fields is clone size, V gene, J gene, D gene, CDR3 DNA, CDR3 protein. A D gene is named only where the DNA matches it firmly. Rows may omit the clone size; those that give it use once, few, many or a size class.

-	TRBV10-2	TRBJ2-1	TRBD2	TGCGCCAGCAGTGAGTTGGCGGGAGTAGGATACAATGAGCAGTTCTTC	CASSELAGVGYNEQFF
-	TRBV7-8	TRBJ1-6	-	TGTGCCAGCAGCGCCAGGGGCGGCTATAATTCACCCCTCCACTTT	CASSARGGYNSPLHF
-	TRBV3-1/TRBV3-2	TRBJ2-5	TRBD1	TGTGCCAGCAGCCCGGGACAGGGGTGGGAGACCCAGTACTTC	CASSPGQGWETQYF
-	TRBV6-6	TRBJ1-2	-	TGTGCCAGCTCAGTCGGTCAGGGATATGGCTACACCTTC	CASSVGQGYGYTF
-	TRBV3-1/TRBV3-2	TRBJ1-2	-	TGTGCCAGCAGCACCAGAGGAGAATCTGGCTACACCTTC	CASSTRGESGYTF
-	TRBV6-2/TRBV6-3	TRBJ2-3	-	TGTGCCAGCAGTGTCCCGGGACATAGCACAGATACGCAGTATTTT	CASSVPGHSTDTQYF
-	TRBV6-2/TRBV6-3	TRBJ1-1	-	TGTGCCAGCAGTTACTCGGGGCTTGAAGCTTTCTTT	CASSYSGLEAFF
-	TRBV5-1	TRBJ2-3	-	TGCGCCAGCAGTCCAGGTCCAGGGTACCGGGAAGATACGCAGTATTTT	CASSPGPGYREDTQYF
-	TRBV28	TRBJ1-1	-	TGTGCCAGCAGTTTAAGGACAACGAATACTGAAGCTTTCTTT	CASSLRTTNTEAFF
-	TRBV2	TRBJ1-1	TRBD1	TGTGCCAGCAGTGCCCAGGGGGACGGGAACACTGAAGCTTTCTTT	CASSAQGDGNTEAFF
-	TRBV5-4	TRBJ2-3	-	TGTGCCAGCAGCGACACCCTTAGCGAGTCGCAGTATTTT	CASSDTLSESQYF
-	TRBV4-2	TRBJ1-6	-	TGTGCCAGCAGCCAAGTTGAGGGGATTGGTTCACCCCTCCACTTT	CASSQVEGIGSPLHF
-	TRBV7-2	TRBJ1-4	-	TGTGCCAGCAGCCCGCGATTTAATGAAAAACTGTTTTTT	CASSPRFNEKLFF
-	TRBV29-1	TRBJ2-7	-	TGCAGCGTTGAAGGAGGGTTCGGCGAGCAGTACTTC	CSVEGGFGEQYF
-	TRBV7-2	TRBJ1-2	-	TGTGCCAGCAGCACGCTACAGGGAACTTACTATGGCTACACCTTC	CASSTLQGTYYGYTF
-	TRBV7-2	TRBJ1-1	TRBD1	TGTGCCAGCAGCACCTGGACAGGGAACACTGAAGCTTTCTTT	CASSTWTGNTEAFF
once	TRBV29-1	TRBJ2-5	-	TGCAGCGTTAACCCTGCCTCTGGAGTCCAAGAGACCCAGTACTTC	CSVNPASGVQETQYF
once	TRBV7-2	TRBJ2-3	-	TGTGCCAGCAGCTTAACAGGCGGCACAGATACGCAGTATTTT	CASSLTGGTDTQYF
few	TRBV9	TRBJ1-2	-	TGTGCCAGCAGCGCCGGTGGGGGATACTATGGCTACACCTTC	CASSAGGGYYGYTF
-	TRBV5-5	TRBJ2-1	-	TGTGCCAGCAGCCCAACCATCATGGACGGAAGCTCCTACAATGAGCAGTTCTTC	CASSPTIMDGSSYNEQFF
few	TRBV9	TRBJ1-2	TRBD1	TGTGCCAGCAGCCTGACAGGGGAAGGCTACACCTTC	CASSLTGEGYTF
-	TRBV7-6	TRBJ2-3	TRBD2	TGTGCCAGCAGCTTACTGGGTCTAGCGGGAGGTAGAGATACGCAGTATTTT	CASSLLGLAGGRDTQYF
-	TRBV10-1	TRBJ2-7	-	TGCGCCAGCAGTGACCCCCAGGGAGCTGGCGAGCAGTACTTC	CASSDPQGAGEQYF
-	TRBV7-8	TRBJ1-1	-	TGTGCCAGCAGCCCCCGAAAGGCGGGGCCGGTGAACACTGAAGCTTTCTTT	CASSPRKAGPVNTEAFF
-	TRBV28	TRBJ2-3	TRBD2	TGTGCCAGCAATCAGCGGGGGGGCCTCAGCACAGATACGCAGTATTTT	CASNQRGGLSTDTQYF
-	TRBV28	TRBJ1-4	-	TGTGCCAGCAGTTCAGGCCCTAATGAAAAACTGTTTTTT	CASSSGPNEKLFF
-	TRBV6-6	TRBJ2-1	-	TGTGCCAGCCAAAGGGAACCCTACAATGAGCAGTTCTTC	CASQREPYNEQFF
-	TRBV7-9	TRBJ1-3	-	TGTGCCAGCAGCTTCACCTCTGGAAACACCATATATTTT	CASSFTSGNTIYF
-	TRBV30	TRBJ1-1	TRBD1	TGTGCCTGGAGTGTACCAGGGGGAATGAACACTGAAGCTTTCTTT	CAWSVPGGMNTEAFF
few	TRBV28	TRBJ1-5	-	TGTGCCAGCAGTGGAGATCAGCCCCAGCATTTT	CASSGDQPQHF
-	TRBV4-1	TRBJ1-5	-	TGCGCCAGCAGCCAAGCCCCCAACGACGGCGTCGGACAGCCCCAGCATTTT	CASSQAPNDGVGQPQHF
-	TRBV19	TRBJ2-1	-	TGTGCCAGTTCCCCAAACGGTCCCCAGAACAGGGATTATGGCAATGAGCAGTTCTTC	CASSPNGPQNRDYGNEQFF
-	TRBV5-1	TRBJ2-2	-	TGCGCCAGCAGGCTCACGGCGGGACCCACCGGGGAGCTGTTTTTT	CASRLTAGPTGELFF
-	TRBV5-4	TRBJ2-3	TRBD2	TGTGCCAGCAGCTTGCGGCGGGGGGCTACCACAGATACGCAGTATTTT	CASSLRRGATTDTQYF
-	TRBV6-2/TRBV6-3	TRBJ2-1	-	TGTGCCAGCAGCCTAGGGGCCCCTAGCTTCAATGAGCAGTTCTTC	CASSLGAPSFNEQFF
-	TRBV5-1	TRBJ1-6	TRBD1	TGCGCCAGCAGCTTCCAGGGGGATAATTCACCCCTCCACTTT	CASSFQGDNSPLHF
-	TRBV2	TRBJ2-7	-	TGTGCCAGCAGTAGTAGCTCCTACGAGCAGTACTTC	CASSSSSYEQYF
-	TRBV5-1	TRBJ2-3	-	TGCGCCAGCAGCTTTGTGGACCGCACAGATACGCAGTATTTT	CASSFVDRTDTQYF
-	TRBV4-1	TRBJ1-2	TRBD1	TGCGCCAGCAGCCCGGACAGGGGGCAGCTTGGCTACACCTTC	CASSPDRGQLGYTF
-	TRBV18	TRBJ2-3	-	TGTGCCAGCTCACCACTCGAGGCGCAGTATTTT	CASSPLEAQYF
few	TRBV28	TRBJ2-7	TRBD1	TGTGCCAGCACCGACAGGGGGCCAGTGTTCCGAGTGAACTTC	CASTDRGPVFRVNF